This paragraph reports one T cell receptor (beta chain). The target antigen is unknown. V shed 0 bases and J 5 bases; nucleotides not matched to a gene: 10. The CDR3 spans 17 residues. The germline V gene encodes CDR1 LNHNV and CDR2 YYDKDF (reference sequence). The data originate from a study of T-cell reconstitution after alpha-beta-depleted transplantation in children. The authors prepared the TCRbeta library with unique molecular identifiers. TCRdb recomputed calls from the PCR reads with MiXCR, one row per CDR3 protein. In the table there are hundreds of thousands of distinct CDR3 sequences, more than 20% of which are singletons. Study results and limitations: T-cell counts and diversity were attributed mostly to newly produced T cells one year after transplant. Some patients' high day-60 TCRbeta diversity was attributed to recipient cells surviving conditioning. The study reportedly traced alpha-beta T cells about two months after transplant to several hundred expanded graft clones.

V is TRBV15 and J is TRBJ2-1; 7 positions match TRBD2. The receptor was derived from a female patient between 2 and 10 years old who had a stem cell transplant for congenital amegakaryocytic thrombocytopenia, so the T cells may come from the graft donor. Sequences were derived from PBMCs, mostly from graft donor cells, sampled 360 days after TCRalphabeta/CD19-depleted stem cell transplant. The CDR3 protein is CATSREPIRGGNNEQFF. CDR3 coding DNA: TGTGCCACCAGCAGAGAACCGATTCGCGGGGGTAACAATGAGCAGTTCTTC.